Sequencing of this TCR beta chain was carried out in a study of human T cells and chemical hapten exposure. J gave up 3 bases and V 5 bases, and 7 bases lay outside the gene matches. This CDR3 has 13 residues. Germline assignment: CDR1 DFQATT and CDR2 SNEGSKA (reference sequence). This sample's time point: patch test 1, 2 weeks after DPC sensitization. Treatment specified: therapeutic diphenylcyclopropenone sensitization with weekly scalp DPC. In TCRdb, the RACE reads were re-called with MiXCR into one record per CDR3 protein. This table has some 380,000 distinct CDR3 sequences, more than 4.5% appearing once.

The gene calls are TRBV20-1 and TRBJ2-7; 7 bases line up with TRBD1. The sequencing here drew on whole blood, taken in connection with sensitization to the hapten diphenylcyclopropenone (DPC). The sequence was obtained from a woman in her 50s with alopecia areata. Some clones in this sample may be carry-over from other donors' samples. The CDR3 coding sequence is TGCAGTGCTTCTATAGGGACAGTCTACGAGCAGTACTTC. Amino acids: CSASIGTVYEQYF.